The 11 T cell receptor beta chains presented below share a single source sample, sequenced in a study of shared clonotypes between healthy human individuals. Sequencing was performed with immunoSEQ multiplex PCR; in TCRdb, only in-frame clones are kept and a portion is missing. The top ten clones hold under 2% of a sample with 550,000 to 700,000 clones, 55% to 85% of them seen once. Specimen: memory CD4+ T cells sorted from blood. As for subset: CD45RA-negative fraction. The origin of the receptors is a woman in her 30s in good health.

This clone was counted only a few times. The chain recombines TRBV5-1 with TRBJ2-2; no reliable D call. The CDR3 covers 16 residues. From germline, CDR1 is SGHRS and CDR2 YFSETQ. V was clipped by 6 bases and J by 6 bases, with 21 bases between them. This chain's CDR3 is CASKPRPDLRAGELFF. The CDR3 DNA is TGCGCCAGCAAGCCTAGACCGGACCTACGGGCCGGGGAGCTGTTTTTT.

This clone was picked up one time. The V call is TRBV5-1, the J call TRBJ2-2; a possible D gene is TRBD2 (6 bases). Germline V gene sequence: CDR1 SGHRS, CDR2 YFSETQ. CDR3 length equals 14 residues. V lost 2 bases and J 6 bases, leaving 11 bases between the germline ends. The CDR3 protein is CASSFSGLPGELFF. In DNA, the CDR3 is TGCGCCAGCAGCTTTTCAGGACTACCCGGGGAGCTGTTTTTT.

V and J are TRBV7-9 and TRBJ2-7; D may be TRBD2 (6 bases). The length of the CDR3 is 14 residues. The germline gives CDR1 SEHNR, CDR2 FQNEAQ (reference sequence). The V end was cut by 1 base, the J end by 1 base, with 8 bases between. CDR3 sequence reads: CASSLGRGSYEQYF. The CDR3 DNA follows: TGTGCCAGCAGCTTAGGCCGGGGGTCCTACGAGCAGTACTTC.

This chain links TRBV27 with TRBJ2-7; 8 bases are shared with TRBD1. From germline, CDR1 is MNHEY and CDR2 SMNVEV (reference sequence). The CDR3 sequence is 13 residues long. V shed 5 bases, J shed 6 bases, and the junction held 6 bases outside the gene matches. Here the CDR3 DNA reads TGTGCCAGCAGTCGAGGACAGGGACGCGAGCAGTACTTC. Residues: CASSRGQGREQYF.

Turning to this clone: A much more abundant neighbour one base away suggests this may be a read error. J is TRBJ2-2 and V is TRBV6-5, with 10 bases lining up with TRBD2. The CDR3 runs to 15 residues. J was trimmed by 1 base and V by 6 bases; bases with no gene match: 2. Germline values: CDR1 MNHEY, CDR2 SVGAGI. The CDR3 loop is CASRRLAGNTGELFF. DNA of the CDR3: TGTGCCAGCAGACGACTAGCGGGGAACACCGGGGAGCTGTTTTTT.

The rearrangement joins TRBV7-9 to TRBJ2-3; D unresolved. The V end lost 1 base, the J end lost 3 bases, and 14 bases lay between the germline ends. CDR3 length: 16 amino acids. In germline, CDR1 is SEHNR, CDR2 FQNEAQ (reference sequence). CDR3 coding DNA: TGTGCCAGCAGCTTAGGAAGCTCGCGCTATACAGATACGCAGTATTTT. It is translated as CASSLGSSRYTDTQYF.

J is TRBJ2-3 and V is TRBV6-5; D unresolved. Trimming removed 5 bases at V and 2 bases at J, with 5 bases between. The CDR3 has 12 amino acids. Looked up from germline, CDR1 is MNHEY and CDR2 is SVGAGI. This CDR3 reads CASSGTTDTQYF. The CDR3 bases are TGTGCCAGCAGTGGCACCACAGATACGCAGTATTTT.

V usage is TRBV5-1 and J usage is TRBJ2-1, with TRBD2 matching over 13 bases. Germline lookup yields CDR1 SGHRS and CDR2 YFSETQ. This CDR3 contains 18 residues. J lost 7 bases, V lost 3 bases, and 13 bases had no gene match. This CDR3 is CASSSRTSGSTGLNEQFF. The CDR3 DNA reads TGCGCCAGCAGCTCTCGGACTAGCGGGAGCACCGGGCTGAATGAGCAGTTCTTC.

The table lists this clone with a count of one. Different DNA sequences within this sample yield the same CDR3. The chain uses TRBV15 and TRBJ2-7, with D perhaps TRBD2 (6 bases). Between the trimmed V and J ends, which lost 5 bases and 4 bases, there was a span of 9 bases. Germline V CDR1 and CDR2: LNHNV, YYDKDF (reference sequence). The CDR3 is made up of 12 amino acids. CDR3 nucleotides: TGTGCCACCAGCTTGGGGGGTTACGAGCAGTACTTC. Translated, it gives CATSLGGYEQYF.

In its sample, this clone was seen once. V usage is TRBV6-5 and J usage is TRBJ2-4, with D maybe TRBD1 (6 bases). Deletions cut 5 bases from V and 1 base from J, with 12 bases between. The germline V gene has CDR1 MNHEY and CDR2 SVGAGI. The CDR3 runs to 15 residues. The DNA of the CDR3 is TGTGCCAGCAGTACAGGGTCCTCGGCCAAAAACATTCAGTACTTC. Translating it yields CASSTGSSAKNIQYF.

This clone was counted a few times. The chain recombines TRBV30 with TRBJ2-5; D might be TRBD2 (5 bases). V was cut by 3 bases and J by 4 bases, with 9 bases left in between. The CDR3 sequence is 12 residues long. The germline V gene encodes CDR1 GTSNPN and CDR2 SVGIG (reference sequence). In DNA, the CDR3 is TGTGCCTGGAGGGGGAGCGGAGAGACCCAGTACTTC. Translation gives CAWRGSGETQYF.